A single sample gave rise to the 23 T cell receptor beta chains below, sequenced in a study of breast tumors, draining lymph nodes, adjacent tissues. Axillary draining lymph nodes of breast cancer patients supplied the node samples. TCRdb passed the multiplex PCR reads through MiXCR, listing each CDR3 protein once. The repertoire consists of 150,000 or so distinct CDR3 sequences, with 30% to 40% occurring once and the leading ten covering about 3.8%. What was sequenced was axillary lymph node tissue. Receptors were obtained from a female donor with breast cancer. Some clones in this sample may be carry-over from other donors' samples.

This clonotype came up a few times. This sequence may be a read error, since a much larger clone differs from it by one base. The CDR3 does not end in the conserved phenylalanine or tryptophan, so this is likely a read error. V and J are TRBV19 and TRBJ2-7; 10 nucleotides match TRBD2. CDR1 and CDR2 from the germline V gene are LNHDA and SQIVND (reference sequence). This CDR3 is 13 amino acids long. The ends lost 6 bases at V and 3 bases at J; junction bases unmatched: 2. CDR3: CASSSSGGYEQYL. The CDR3 bases are TGTGCCAGTAGCTCTAGCGGGGGCTACGAGCAGTACCTC.

The chain is built from TRBV7-3 and TRBJ2-1; 8 nucleotides agree with TRBD2. CDR3 length equals 16 residues. The junction had 4 bases not matched to a gene; V was cut back by 1 base and J by 2 bases. The V gene's germline CDR1 is SGHTA and CDR2 FQGTGA. CDR3 sequence: CASSLIAGGTYNEQFF. The CDR3 DNA is TGTGCCAGCAGCTTAATCGCGGGAGGCACCTACAATGAGCAGTTCTTC.

V usage is TRBV5-4 and J usage is TRBJ2-7, with 9 bases that match TRBD2. The CDR3 has 18 amino acids. The germline V gene has CDR1 SGHNT and CDR2 YYREEE (reference sequence). The J segment lost 2 bases and the V segment lost 0 bases, leaving 12 bases of the junction unmatched. The CDR3 DNA reads as TGTGCCAGCAGCTTGGGGGGACCAGCGGGAGGACATACCTACGAGCAGTACTTC. Translated: CASSLGGPAGGHTYEQYF.

In its sample, this clonotype was seen many times. The chain joins TRBV19 to TRBJ2-3; possible D gene TRBD2, 5 bases. The CDR3 is made up of 12 amino acids. CDR1 is LNHDA and CDR2 is SQIVND in the germline V gene (reference sequence). Trimming cost V 4 bases and J 4 bases, with 6 bases left between them. Here the CDR3 DNA reads TGTGCCAGTAGTACAGCGGCAGATACGCAGTATTTT. Amino acids: CASSTAADTQYF.

At least ten counts were recorded for this clonotype. The rearrangement links TRBV29-1 to TRBJ2-2; TRBD1 might be the D (6 bases). The CDR3 covers 15 residues. V shed 4 bases and J shed 0 bases, with 12 bases lying between them. CDR1 is SQVTM, CDR2 ANQGSEA, per germline. For the CDR3, the DNA is TGCAGCGTTGCCCCCGGGACAACGAACACCGGGGAGCTGTTTTTT. It encodes CSVAPGTTNTGELFF.

V usage is TRBV7-9 and J usage is TRBJ2-6, with D perhaps being TRBD1 or TRBD2 (6 bases each). This CDR3 is 13 amino acids long. V was pared by 8 bases and J by 5 bases, with 10 bases between. The germline gives CDR1 SEHNR, CDR2 FQNEAQ (reference sequence). Here the CDR3 reads CASGGDRANVLTF. The CDR3 region has the DNA TGTGCCAGCGGCGGGGACAGGGCCAACGTCCTGACTTTC.

The sample holds many counts of this clonotype. V gene TRBV3-1 combines with J gene TRBJ2-3; 9 nucleotides align to TRBD1. Germline lookup yields CDR1 LGHDT and CDR2 YNNKEL (reference sequence). CDR3 size: 15 residues. The trim removed 6 bases at V and 1 base at J, leaving 5 bases unmatched. The CDR3 reads CASRRQGGGTDTQYF. DNA of the CDR3: TGTGCCAGCAGACGACAGGGGGGGGGCACAGATACGCAGTATTTT.

This clonotype has ten or more counts. The chain joins TRBV19 to TRBJ1-2; the match to TRBD1 covers 10 bases. The CDR3 totals 20 residues. The germline gives CDR1 LNHDA, CDR2 SQIVND (reference sequence). V gave up 4 bases and J gave up 2 bases; unmatched junction bases: 19. The CDR3 loop is CASSTSPSKTPTGGNYGYTF. The CDR3 bases are TGTGCCAGTAGTACATCCCCTTCTAAAACTCCGACAGGGGGCAACTATGGCTACACCTTC.

This clonotype was detected ten times or more. The chain carries TRBV19 and TRBJ1-5; 7 bases align to TRBD1. The trim removed 5 bases at V and 0 bases at J, leaving 13 bases unmatched. CDR1 and CDR2 from the germline V gene are LNHDA and SQIVND (reference sequence). This CDR3 is built from 18 residues. This CDR3 is CASSSSLQGSYSNQPQHF. The CDR3 region has the DNA TGTGCCAGTAGTTCCTCCTTACAGGGGTCATATAGCAATCAGCCCCAGCATTTT.

This clonotype has only a few counts. A much larger clone differs by one base, so this may be a read error. The gene calls are TRBV12-3 or TRBV12-4 and TRBJ2-5; maybe TRBD1 (6 bases). The CDR3 loop spans 14 amino acids. Trimming took off 3 bases at V and 7 bases at J, with 15 bases between the two ends. The CDR3 loop reads CASSFKQGGGTQYF. CDR3 nucleotides: TGTGCCAGCAGTTTCAAACAGGGTGGCGGGACCCAGTACTTC.

This clonotype showed up many times. The chain has TRBV10-1 and TRBJ2-7; a possible D gene is TRBD2 (5 bases). The CDR3 sequence is 14 residues long. Germline V lookup: CDR1 WNHNN, CDR2 SYGVQD (reference sequence). The V end lost 3 bases, the J end lost 9 bases, and 18 bases lay between the germline ends. The CDR3 DNA sequence: TGCGCCAGCAGTGACGGAGCGGCGCCATTAGTGCAGTACTTC. Translation: CASSDGAAPLVQYF.

This clonotype was seen at least ten times. V is TRBV9 and J is TRBJ1-6; 9 nucleotides line up with TRBD1. Losses at the gene ends were 4 bases for V and 6 bases for J; bases not matched to a gene: 5. Germline V CDR1 and CDR2: SGDLS, YYNGEE. CDR3 length: 15 residues. The CDR3 is CASSPGQGSNSPLHF. In nucleotides, the CDR3 is TGTGCCAGCAGCCCAGGACAGGGGAGTAATTCACCCCTCCACTTT. Based on the CDR3 plus reference TRBV9 and TRBJ1-6, the full variable domain is DSGVTQTPKHLITATGQRVTLRCSPRSGDLSVYWYQQSLDQGLQFLIQYYNGEERAKGNILERFSAQQFPDLHSELNLSSLELGDSALYFCASSPGQGSNSPLHFGNGTRLTVT.

The V call is TRBV5-5, the J call TRBJ2-3; possible D gene TRBD2, 5 bases. Looked up from germline, CDR1 is SGHKS and CDR2 is YYEKEE (reference sequence). V was pared by 4 bases and J by 4 bases, with 7 bases between. There are 12 residues in the CDR3. The CDR3 DNA is TGTGCCAGCAGCCGGACTTCAGATACGCAGTATTTT. Translation gives CASSRTSDTQYF.

This clonotype was observed many times. This chain links TRBV6-2 or TRBV6-3 with TRBJ2-1; TRBD1 or TRBD2 may be the D gene (5 bases each). V was clipped by 6 bases and J by 6 bases, with 21 bases between them. This CDR3 is built from 16 residues. CDR1 and CDR2 (germline): MNHEY, SVGEGT. The CDR3 is CASRRGGTDAANEQFF. The DNA of the CDR3 is TGTGCCAGCAGGAGAGGTGGGACGGACGCCGCCAATGAGCAGTTCTTC.

The rearrangement uses TRBV6-6 and TRBJ2-7; the match to TRBD1 covers 7 bases. CDR1 is MNHNY, CDR2 SVGAGI, per germline (reference sequence). CDR3 length: 15 residues. Losses at the gene ends were 0 bases for V and 1 base for J; bases not matched to a gene: 3. The CDR3 DNA is TGTGCCAGCAGTTACTCGGGGACAGCATCCTACGAGCAGTACTTC. The encoded protein is CASSYSGTASYEQYF.

The chain employs TRBV10-3 and TRBJ2-1, with 8 nucleotides matching TRBD1. Germline V gene sequence: CDR1 ENHRY, CDR2 SYGVKD. Trimming removed 9 bases from V and 2 bases from J; junction bases left unmatched: 9. The CDR3 runs 15 residues. The CDR3 region has the DNA TGTGCCATTGCGGACCAGGGGGCCCCCTACAATGAGCAGTTCTTC. Protein sequence: CAIADQGAPYNEQFF.

In its sample, this clonotype was seen many times. The chain links TRBV2 to TRBJ1-2; 7 positions match TRBD1. The CDR3 extends over 14 amino acids. J lost 11 bases, V lost 7 bases, and 16 bases had no gene match. Germline lookup yields CDR1 SNHLY and CDR2 FYNNEI. In DNA form, the CDR3 reads TGTGCCAGCACCGCTAGGAGGGGGCCCGAGGGTTACACCTTC. This encodes CASTARRGPEGYTF.

This clonotype came up many times. The chain is built from TRBV20-1 and TRBJ2-3, with 11 bases aligning to TRBD2. Germline V gene lookup returns CDR1 DFQATT and CDR2 SNEGSKA (reference sequence). V lost 6 bases and J lost 4; bases outside the gene matches: 6. CDR3 length: 14 amino acids. The CDR3 here is CSAVLAGDADTQYF. DNA for the CDR3: TGCAGTGCCGTACTAGCGGGAGACGCAGATACGCAGTATTTT.

The rearrangement links TRBV11-1 to TRBJ2-5; a weak D match, TRBD2 (5 bases). V was clipped by 5 bases and J by 5 bases, with 18 bases between them. This CDR3 has 15 residues. Germline CDR1 reads SGHAT; CDR2 reads FQDESV (reference sequence). The CDR3 region has the DNA TGTGCCAGCAGCCCTATGAAGAGGGCCGTTGAGACCCAGTACTTC. Encoded protein: CASSPMKRAVETQYF. Based on the CDR3 plus reference TRBV11-1 and TRBJ2-5, the full variable domain is EAEVAQSPRYKITEKSQAVAFWCDPISGHATLYWYRQILGQGPELLVQFQDESVVDDSQLPKDRFSAERLKGVDSTLKIQPAELGDSAMYLCASSPMKRAVETQYFGPGTRLLVL.

This chain joins TRBV5-1 and TRBJ2-1; 7 bases are shared with TRBD1. Per germline, CDR1 SGHRS and CDR2 YFSETQ. J lost 8 bases, V lost 4 bases, and 12 bases had no gene match. The CDR3 loop spans 15 amino acids. CDR3 nucleotide sequence: TGCGCCAGCAGCCAGACAGGGATATTGGGAGATGAGCAGTTCTTC. Translation gives CASSQTGILGDEQFF.

This clonotype was recorded only once. This CDR3 is missing its conserved last phenylalanine or tryptophan, likely due to a read error. The rearrangement joins TRBV7-3 to TRBJ2-2; D not certain. V was cut by 1 base and J by 6 bases, with 9 bases left in between. Germline V CDR1 and CDR2: SGHTA, FQGTGA. The CDR3 has 14 amino acids. CDR3 sequence (DNA): TGTGCCAGCAGCTTAAAACTGCTCGCCGGGGAGCTGTTTCTT. This sequence encodes CASSLKLLAGELFL.

This chain connects TRBV30 to TRBJ2-2, with D possibly being TRBD1 (5 bases). In germline, CDR1 is GTSNPN, CDR2 SVGIG (reference sequence). The CDR3 is made up of 12 amino acids. V lost 4 bases to trimming and J lost 4 bases, with 7 bases between them. CDR3 protein: CAWTGITGELFF. For the CDR3, the DNA is TGTGCCTGGACAGGGATCACCGGGGAGCTGTTTTTT.

This chain uses TRBV7-9 with TRBJ2-7; 10 bases agree with TRBD2. V was clipped by 3 bases and J by 4 bases; unmatched bases: 6. CDR3 length: 15 amino acids. Germline V gene data show CDR1 as SEHNR and CDR2 as FQNEAQ (reference sequence). The CDR3 nucleotides are TGTGCCAGCAGCTTGAGCCTAGCGGGAGTATACGAGCAGTACTTC. Translating it yields CASSLSLAGVYEQYF.